The clone carrying this T cell receptor beta chain was seen only a few times. TCRdb reprocessed the 5' RACE reads with MiXCR, giving one entry per CDR3 protein. The top ten clones hold about 26% of a sample with just under 85,000 distinct CDR3 sequences, less than 15% of them seen once. From germline, CDR1 is SQVTM and CDR2 ANQGSEA. The V gene lost 6 bases and the J gene lost 1 base, with 10 bases spanning the gap. This CDR3 region has 12 residues. The sample comes from a study of T cells after yellow fever vaccination. Study observations and caveats: Just a small share of clonotypes turned up in the CD4 compartment as well as the CD8 compartment.

The material sequenced was CD8+ T cells not binding an NS4B(214-222) dextramer, sorted from PBMCs, taken roughly 20 days after the first yellow fever vaccination. The sequence was collected from a man aged 18 to 29 who received the YFV17D yellow fever vaccine. This sequence joins TRBV29-1 and TRBJ2-7; D not resolved. The CDR3 sequence is CSVRDSSYEQYF. CDR3 coding DNA: TGCAGCGTCCGTGACTCGTCCTACGAGCAGTACTTC.